The T cell receptor (beta chain) under discussion was sequenced for a study of OX40 agonist ivuxolimab in advanced cancers. Study as a whole: Patients assigned to dose escalation were diagnosed with hepatocellular carcinoma, melanoma, renal cell or head and neck cancer.

TCRdb's copy holds only in-frame clones and misses some; the assay was immunoSEQ multiplex PCR. Altogether approximately 60,000 clones are present, 87% being singletons, with the ten largest covering 0.38%. Anyone with autoimmune disease history or systemic immunosuppression was excluded. Turning to this clone: Its specificity is not known.

CDR3 size: 15 residues. The J segment lost 9 bases and the V segment lost 6 bases, leaving 14 bases of the junction unmatched. In germline, CDR1 is PRHDT, CDR2 FYEKMQ (reference sequence). Study-level points and caveats: Circulating CD4+ and CD8+ T cells showed clonal expansion by week 6 at 0.1 to 3.0 mg/kg.

The sample in question was CD4+ or CD8+ T cells sorted from blood, obtained in a trial of the OX40 agonist ivuxolimab. The rearrangement joins TRBV13 to TRBJ2-1; 7 nucleotides line up with TRBD2. This TCR was recovered from an adult with an advanced solid tumor such as melanoma, head and neck, liver or kidney cancer. CDR3 nucleotide sequence: TGTGCCAGCAGGCAAGGCCCCCCCGGGGGGAGTGAGCAGTTCTTC. Its protein is CASRQGPPGGSEQFF.